This TCR beta chain comes out of a study of radiation and T cells in renal cell carcinoma. About the study: Nephrectomy followed 15 Gy stereotactic body radiation by 4 weeks. Study-level findings and limits: Pretreatment tumor biopsies were lacking, so baseline clonotypes are unknown. In blood, top tumor clones expanded by 2 weeks, shrinking by 4.

Time point noted: blood 2 weeks post-SBRT. Sample treatment: 15 Gy SBRT to primary tumor, nephrectomy 4 weeks later. Serial blood draws occurred at baseline and 2 and 4 weeks post-SBRT. In this sample, this clone turned up once. The antigen is unknown. Trimming at V came to 6 bases and at J to 6 bases, leaving 7 bases not matched to a gene. The CDR3 extends over 14 amino acids. The germline V gene has CDR1 MNHNS and CDR2 SASEGT. The data were produced by immunoSEQ multiplex PCR, yet TCRdb's version contains in-frame clones alone and is incomplete. The sample includes more than 100,000 clones, around nine tenths seen only once; the top ten take around 6%.

The V gene is TRBV6-1, the J gene TRBJ1-5; 8 bases map to TRBD1. The sequencing here drew on blood, taken from a patient whose treatment included radiotherapy and nephrectomy. The clonotype originates from a woman in her sixties or seventies with renal cell carcinoma. CDR3 nucleotide sequence: TGTGCCAGCAGCGACGGACAGGGAGGTCAGCCCCAGCATTTT. Translation: CASSDGQGGQPQHF.